The present T cell receptor (beta chain) was sequenced within a study of blood T cell repertoires in COVID-19. Recruited during active infection, patients (from Seattle) were subsequently followed longitudinally. How the authors handled the data: Amplification of reference gene primers was used by the study to estimate nucleated cell counts. Generated by immunoSEQ multiplex PCR, the TCRdb table keeps only in-frame clones and is missing some. V, J and clone size are taken as reported in that table, and D and trimming were inferred from the DNA itself. Seen here are about 350,000 clones, approximately 89% observed once, and the top ten hold 3.9%. Germline V gives CDR1 MNHEY, CDR2 SVGAGI. The CDR3 spans 12 residues. V lost 11 bases, J lost 0 bases, and 10 bases lay in between.

This clonotype was sampled from an older woman with COVID-19, enrolled during active disease. Source material: peripheral blood. The rearrangement uses TRBV6-5 and TRBJ1-2, with D possibly TRBD1 on 5 matching bases. This CDR3 is CAGGRSNYGYTF. CDR3 coding DNA: TGTGCCGGGGGGAGATCTAACTATGGCTACACCTTC.